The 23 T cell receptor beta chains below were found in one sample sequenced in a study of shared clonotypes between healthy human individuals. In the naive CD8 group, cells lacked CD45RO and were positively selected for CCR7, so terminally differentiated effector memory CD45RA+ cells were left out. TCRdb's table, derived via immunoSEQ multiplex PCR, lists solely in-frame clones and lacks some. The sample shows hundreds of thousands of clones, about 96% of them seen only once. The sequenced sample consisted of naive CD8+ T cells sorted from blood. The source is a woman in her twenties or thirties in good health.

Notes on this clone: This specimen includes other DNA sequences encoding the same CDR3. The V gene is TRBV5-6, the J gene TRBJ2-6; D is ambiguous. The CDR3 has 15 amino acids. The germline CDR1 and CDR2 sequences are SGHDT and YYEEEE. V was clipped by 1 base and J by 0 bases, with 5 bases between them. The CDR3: CASSLSGSGANVLTF. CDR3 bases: TGTGCCAGCAGCTTGTCAGGCTCTGGGGCCAACGTCCTGACTTTC.

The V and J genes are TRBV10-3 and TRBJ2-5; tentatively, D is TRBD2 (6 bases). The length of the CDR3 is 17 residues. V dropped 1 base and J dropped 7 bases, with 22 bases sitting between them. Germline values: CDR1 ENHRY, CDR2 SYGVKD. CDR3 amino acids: CAISELREVSAQATQYF. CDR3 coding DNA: TGTGCCATCAGTGAGTTAAGGGAGGTGTCGGCCCAGGCGACCCAGTACTTC.

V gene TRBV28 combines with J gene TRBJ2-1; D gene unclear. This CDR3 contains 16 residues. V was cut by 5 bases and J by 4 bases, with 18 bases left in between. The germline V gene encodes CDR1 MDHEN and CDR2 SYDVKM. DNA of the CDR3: TGTGCCAGCAGTACCCCCCGACTGACCAGTTACAATGAGCAGTTCTTC. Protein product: CASSTPRLTSYNEQFF.

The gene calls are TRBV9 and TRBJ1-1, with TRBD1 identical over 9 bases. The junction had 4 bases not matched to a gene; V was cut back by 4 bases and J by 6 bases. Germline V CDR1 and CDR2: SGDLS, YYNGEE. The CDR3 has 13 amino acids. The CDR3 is CASSLRQGAEAFF. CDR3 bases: TGTGCCAGCAGCCTCCGACAGGGGGCTGAAGCTTTCTTT. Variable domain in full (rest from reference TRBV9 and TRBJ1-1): DSGVTQTPKHLITATGQRVTLRCSPRSGDLSVYWYQQSLDQGLQFLIQYYNGEERAKGNILERFSAQQFPDLHSELNLSSLELGDSALYFCASSLRQGAEAFFGQGTRLTVV.

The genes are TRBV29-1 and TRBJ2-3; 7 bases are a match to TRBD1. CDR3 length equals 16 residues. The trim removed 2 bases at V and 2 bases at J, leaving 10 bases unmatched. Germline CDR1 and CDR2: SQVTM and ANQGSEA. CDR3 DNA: TGCAGCGTTGAATGGATCCGGGACAGATCCACAGATACGCAGTATTTT. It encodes CSVEWIRDRSTDTQYF.

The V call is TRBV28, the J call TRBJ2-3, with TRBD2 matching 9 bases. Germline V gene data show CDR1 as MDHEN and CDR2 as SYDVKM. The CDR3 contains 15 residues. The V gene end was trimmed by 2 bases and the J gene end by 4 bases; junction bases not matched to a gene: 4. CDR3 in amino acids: CASSLGAGGPDTQYF. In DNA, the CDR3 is TGTGCCAGCAGTTTAGGGGCGGGAGGGCCAGATACGCAGTATTTT.

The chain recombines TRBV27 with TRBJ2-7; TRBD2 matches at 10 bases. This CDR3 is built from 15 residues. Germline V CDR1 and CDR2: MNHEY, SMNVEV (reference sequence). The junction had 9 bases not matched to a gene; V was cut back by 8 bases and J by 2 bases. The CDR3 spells CASHGRAGGTYEQYF. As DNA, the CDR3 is TGTGCCAGCCACGGTCGAGCGGGAGGGACCTACGAGCAGTACTTC.

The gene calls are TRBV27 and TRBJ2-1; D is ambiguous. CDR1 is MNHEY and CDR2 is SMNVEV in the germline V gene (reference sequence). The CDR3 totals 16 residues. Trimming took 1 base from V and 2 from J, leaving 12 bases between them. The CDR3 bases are TGTGCCAGCAGTTTATGGGCCGGAACTCCCTACAATGAGCAGTTCTTC. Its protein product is CASSLWAGTPYNEQFF.

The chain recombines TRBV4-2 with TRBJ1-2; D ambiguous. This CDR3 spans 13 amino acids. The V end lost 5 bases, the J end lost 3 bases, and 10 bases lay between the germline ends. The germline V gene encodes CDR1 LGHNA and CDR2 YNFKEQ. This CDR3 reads CASSSLWDYGYTF. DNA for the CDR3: TGTGCCAGCAGCTCACTGTGGGACTATGGCTACACCTTC.

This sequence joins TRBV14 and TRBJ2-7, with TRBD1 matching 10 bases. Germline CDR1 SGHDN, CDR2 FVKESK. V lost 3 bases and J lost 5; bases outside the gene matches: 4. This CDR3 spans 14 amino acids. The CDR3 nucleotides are TGTGCCAGCAGCCACGGACAGGGGGTCGACGAGCAGTACTTC. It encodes CASSHGQGVDEQYF.

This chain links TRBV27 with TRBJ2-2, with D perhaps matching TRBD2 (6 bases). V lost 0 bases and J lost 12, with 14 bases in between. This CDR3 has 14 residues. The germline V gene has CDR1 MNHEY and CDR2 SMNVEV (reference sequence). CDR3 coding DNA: TGTGCCAGCAGTTTATCGGGACTTCCGACGCAGCTGTTTTTT. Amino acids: CASSLSGLPTQLFF.

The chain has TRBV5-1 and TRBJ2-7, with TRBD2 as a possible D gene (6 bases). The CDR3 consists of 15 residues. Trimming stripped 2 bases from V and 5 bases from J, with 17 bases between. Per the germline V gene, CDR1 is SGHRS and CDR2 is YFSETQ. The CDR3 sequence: CASSFRFGGEDEQYF. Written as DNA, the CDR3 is TGCGCCAGCAGCTTCCGTTTCGGGGGAGAGGACGAGCAGTACTTC.

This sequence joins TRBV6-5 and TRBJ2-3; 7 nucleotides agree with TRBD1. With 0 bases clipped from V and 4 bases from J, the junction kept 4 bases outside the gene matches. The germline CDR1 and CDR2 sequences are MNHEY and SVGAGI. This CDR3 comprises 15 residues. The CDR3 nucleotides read TGTGCCAGCAGTTACTCGGGGGACAGACCAGATACGCAGTATTTT. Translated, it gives CASSYSGDRPDTQYF.

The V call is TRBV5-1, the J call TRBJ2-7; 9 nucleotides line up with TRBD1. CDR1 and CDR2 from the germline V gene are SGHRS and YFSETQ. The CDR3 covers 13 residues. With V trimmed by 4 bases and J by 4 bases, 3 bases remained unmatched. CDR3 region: CASSRTGAYEQYF. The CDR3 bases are TGCGCCAGCAGCAGGACAGGGGCGTACGAGCAGTACTTC.

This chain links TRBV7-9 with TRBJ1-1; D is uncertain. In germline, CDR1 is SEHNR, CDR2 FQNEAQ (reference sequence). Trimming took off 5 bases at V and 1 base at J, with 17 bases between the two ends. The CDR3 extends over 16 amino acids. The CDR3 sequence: CASSPGPGDGNTEAFF. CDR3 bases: TGTGCCAGCAGCCCCGGACCCGGAGATGGGAACACTGAAGCTTTCTTT. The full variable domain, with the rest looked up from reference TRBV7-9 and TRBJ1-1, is DTGVSQNPRHKITKRGQNVTFRCDPISEHNRLYWYRQTLGQGPEFLTYFQNEAQLEKSRLLSDRFSAERPKGSFSTLEIQRTEQGDSAMYLCASSPGPGDGNTEAFFGQGTRLTVV.

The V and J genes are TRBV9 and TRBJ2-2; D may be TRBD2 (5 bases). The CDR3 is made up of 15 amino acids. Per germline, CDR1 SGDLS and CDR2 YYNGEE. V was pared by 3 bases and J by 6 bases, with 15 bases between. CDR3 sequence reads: CASSATRVLAGELFF. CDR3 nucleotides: TGTGCCAGCAGCGCTACTAGGGTTTTGGCCGGGGAGCTGTTTTTT.

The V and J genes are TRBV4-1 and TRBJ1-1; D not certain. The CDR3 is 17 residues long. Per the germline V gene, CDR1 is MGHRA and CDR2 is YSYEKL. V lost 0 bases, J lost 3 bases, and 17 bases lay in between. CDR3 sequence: CASSQDEDVPWDTEAFF. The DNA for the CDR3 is TGCGCCAGCAGCCAAGATGAGGACGTCCCTTGGGACACTGAAGCTTTCTTT.

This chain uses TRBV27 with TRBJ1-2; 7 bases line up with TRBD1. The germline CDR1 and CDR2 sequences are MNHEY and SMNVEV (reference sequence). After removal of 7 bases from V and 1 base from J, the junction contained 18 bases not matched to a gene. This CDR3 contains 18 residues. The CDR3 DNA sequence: TGTGCCAGCAAGTTTAAGGGGCTCGACAGGGATTTTAACTATGGCTACACCTTC. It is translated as CASKFKGLDRDFNYGYTF.

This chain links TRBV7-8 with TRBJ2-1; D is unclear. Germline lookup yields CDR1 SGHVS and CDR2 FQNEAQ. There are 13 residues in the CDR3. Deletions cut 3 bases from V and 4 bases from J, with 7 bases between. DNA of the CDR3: TGTGCCAGCAGCTTCGTTCTGTACAATGAGCAGTTCTTC. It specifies CASSFVLYNEQFF.

The DNA for the CDR3 is TGTGCCAGCAAGGTACTCTCAAGCGGGACTGAAGCTTTCTTT. As protein: CASKVLSSGTEAFF. The V gene is TRBV27, the J gene TRBJ1-1; D gene ambiguous. The germline CDR1 and CDR2 sequences are MNHEY and SMNVEV (reference sequence). The CDR3 covers 14 residues. V was cut by 7 bases and J by 5 bases, with 17 bases left in between.

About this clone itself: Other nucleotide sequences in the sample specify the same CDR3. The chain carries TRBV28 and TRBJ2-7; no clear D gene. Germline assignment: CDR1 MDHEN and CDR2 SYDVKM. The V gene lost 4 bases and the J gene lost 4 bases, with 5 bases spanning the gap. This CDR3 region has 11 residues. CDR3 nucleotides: TGTGCCAGCAGTTCCGCATACGAGCAGTACTTC. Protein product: CASSSAYEQYF.

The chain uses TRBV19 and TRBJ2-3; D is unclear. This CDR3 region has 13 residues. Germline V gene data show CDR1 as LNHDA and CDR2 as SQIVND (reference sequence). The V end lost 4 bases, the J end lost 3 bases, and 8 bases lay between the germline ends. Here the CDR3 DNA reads TGTGCCAGTAGTACGCTAGGGACAGATACGCAGTATTTT. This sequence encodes CASSTLGTDTQYF.

CDR3 in amino acids: CASSRSPGDEQFF. The CDR3 bases are TGTGCCAGCAGCAGAAGTCCGGGGGATGAGCAGTTCTTC. V is TRBV7-7 and J is TRBJ2-1, with a tentative D call TRBD2 (6 bases). Germline lookup yields CDR1 SSHAT and CDR2 FNYEAQ (reference sequence). The CDR3 runs to 13 residues. Deletions cut 5 bases from V and 8 bases from J, with 13 bases between.